This T cell receptor (beta chain) was found in a study of blood T cells in healthy people across ages. As for the study in general: T cells yielded about one barcoded beta molecule per two cells through template switching.

Primed by a sample-barcoded 5' primer and a J-beta primer mix, a second PCR proceeded for about 7 to 12 cycles. The authors tagged each cDNA molecule using a template-switch adaptor with 12 random nucleotides. TCRdb recomputed calls from the 5' RACE reads with MiXCR, one row per CDR3 protein. This table has a few hundred thousand distinct CDR3 sequences, 50% to 60% appearing once. Concerning this clonotype: Relative to the germline gene, one junction end is altered; a read error may explain this.

The amount of total RNA extracted per sample was at least 5 micrograms. The CDR3 has 14 residues. CDR1 is MGHRA, CDR2 YSYEKL, per germline. This receptor was obtained from a man in his fifties or sixties in good health. Input material: blood. The chain recombines TRBV4-1 with TRBJ2-3, with D uncertain. Here the CDR3 DNA reads TGCGCCAGCATCCAAGAATACAGAGCAGATACGCAGTATTTT. The encoded protein is CASIQEYRADTQYF.